The 29 T cell receptor beta chains below were found in one sample sequenced in a study of tumor-infiltrating lymphocytes in oesophageal squamous cell carcinoma. A single record per CDR3 protein comes from TCRdb applying MiXCR to the PCR reads. The table has around 15,000 distinct CDR3 sequences, roughly 54% seen once. The sample taken for sequencing was esophageal tumor tissue. The receptor source for this set is a female donor with esophageal squamous cell carcinoma.

This chain joins TRBV7-2 and TRBJ2-3; 14 bases map to TRBD2. The CDR3 spans 16 residues. CDR1 SGHTA and CDR2 FQGNSA come from the germline V gene. The V and J ends lost 3 bases and 6 bases, in that order; junction bases with no gene match: 5. In DNA, the CDR3 is TGTGCCAGCAGCTTGACTAGCGGGGGGGCGGCGGATACGCAGTATTTT. Translation: CASSLTSGGAADTQYF.

The chain uses TRBV11-2 and TRBJ2-4; TRBD1 is a possible D gene (6 bases). Near its end, the DNA agrees better with TRBJ2-1, so the J call may be wrong. The CDR3 runs 19 residues. The germline V gene has CDR1 SGHAT and CDR2 FQNNGV. The CDR3 sequence: CASSLEFGSGAGVRNEQFF. CDR3 bases: TGTGCCAGCAGCTTAGAATTCGGGTCCGGGGCAGGGGTTCGCAATGAGCAGTTCTTC.

This chain joins TRBV7-8 and TRBJ2-5, with 9 bases identical to TRBD1. The CDR3 has 14 amino acids. Germline V gives CDR1 SGHVS, CDR2 FQNEAQ. The V segment lost 4 bases and the J segment 5 bases; nucleotides outside the gene matches: 5. The chain's CDR3 is CASSSRTGAETQYF. Written as DNA, the CDR3 is TGTGCCAGCAGCTCCCGGACAGGGGCGGAGACCCAGTACTTC.

Turning to this clonotype: One junction end does not reproduce the germline sequence, and a read error may be involved. V and J are TRBV28 and TRBJ2-3; D might be TRBD2 (6 bases). The closer fit of TRBJ2-1 to the DNA end suggests the J call may be wrong. Per germline, CDR1 MDHEN and CDR2 SYDVKM. This CDR3 has 16 amino acids. The CDR3 is CASSLPSEGGYNQQFF. In nucleotides, the CDR3 is TGTGCCAGCAGTTTACCCTCGGAGGGCGGCTACAATCAGCAGTTCTTC.

This clonotype is medium-sized in the sample. At one end the junction does not follow the germline gene, possibly because of a read error. V usage is TRBV6-1 and J usage is TRBJ2-7, with D possibly TRBD2 on 6 matching bases. Germline V gene lookup returns CDR1 MNHNS and CDR2 SASEGT. This CDR3 is built from 15 residues. The CDR3 spells CASSPPGTGDSPLHF. DNA of the CDR3: TGTGCCAGCAGTCCCCCCGGGACGGGGGATTCACCCCTCCACTTC.

About this clonotype: Possible read error: a much larger clone is one base away. The chain carries TRBV5-1 and TRBJ2-7; 8 nucleotides match TRBD2. The V gene end was trimmed by 4 bases and the J gene end by 7 bases; junction bases not matched to a gene: 19. The CDR3 loop spans 17 amino acids. CDR1 and CDR2 (germline): SGHRS, YFSETQ. CDR3 residues: CASSPAGGRNSYNEQYF. The DNA of the CDR3 is TGCGCCAGCAGCCCTGCGGGCGGGAGGAACTCCTACAATGAGCAGTACTTC.

The rearrangement links TRBV7-2 to TRBJ2-1; D is ambiguous. V was trimmed by 2 bases and J by 10 bases, leaving 21 bases between them. This CDR3 has 16 amino acids. Germline CDR1 and CDR2: SGHTA and FQGNSA. CDR3 bases: TGTGCCAGCAGCTTAAGCCCGCGAAGTACTCGGAACGAGCAGTTCTTC. Translated: CASSLSPRSTRNEQFF.

This clonotype was found a few times. The chain is built from TRBV28 and TRBJ2-5, with D tentatively TRBD2 (7 bases). With the DNA end fitting TRBJ2-1 better, the J assignment may be wrong. The CDR3 has 17 amino acids. Germline V gene lookup returns CDR1 MDHEN and CDR2 SYDVKM. For the CDR3, the DNA is TGTGCCAGCAGTTTGGGGGGGGAGGGGGGCTCCTACAATGAGCAGTTCTTC. It codes for CASSLGGEGGSYNEQFF.

This clonotype occurred a few times. The J gene is TRBJ2-1, the V gene TRBV7-2; D remains unclear. Germline loops: CDR1 SGHTA, CDR2 FQGNSA. The CDR3 is made up of 12 amino acids. Trimming cost V 1 base and J 9 bases, with 7 bases left between them. CDR3 amino acids: CASSLGVVEQFF. The CDR3 DNA sequence: TGTGCCAGCAGCTTAGGAGTTGTTGAGCAGTTCTTC.

V gene TRBV7-8 combines with J gene TRBJ2-7; D is ambiguous. With the DNA end fitting TRBJ2-1 better, the J assignment may be wrong. Germline CDR1 SGHVS, CDR2 FQNEAQ. This CDR3 spans 11 amino acids. CDR3 coding DNA: TGTGCCAGCAGCCTTCACAATGAGCAGTTCTTC. It translates to CASSLHNEQFF.

A note on this clonotype: Because the CDR3 is missing its conserved closing phenylalanine or tryptophan, this is likely a read error. Because the CDR3's place on the DNA is in doubt, the DNA is left out and the CDR3 is given as listed by TCRdb. The chain carries TRBV27 and TRBJ2-5; the table's D call TRBD1 went unverified against the DNA. 15 amino acids form the CDR3, both terminal residues included. Germline V gives CDR1 MNHEY, CDR2 SMNVEV (reference sequence). The CDR3 loop is CASSFPSGVGYTFGS.

This chain uses TRBV11-2 with TRBJ2-2; D gene uncertain. The germline gives CDR1 SGHAT, CDR2 FQNNGV. Trimming removed 2 bases at V and 7 bases at J, with 2 bases between. This CDR3 comprises 11 residues. The chain's CDR3 is CASSLIGELFF. The CDR3 region has the DNA TGTGCCAGCAGCTTAATCGGGGAGCTGTTTTTT.

The chain combines TRBV5-6 with TRBJ2-7, with D tentatively TRBD1 or TRBD2 (5 bases each). Trimming cost V 4 bases and J 2 bases, with 13 bases left between them. Germline V gives CDR1 SGHDT, CDR2 YYEEEE. The CDR3 loop spans 14 amino acids. CDR3 nucleotide sequence: TGTGCCAGCAGCCGGGACGACGTCCCCTACGAGCAGTACTTC. Its translation is CASSRDDVPYEQYF.

This clonotype is categorized as medium-sized. This chain connects TRBV19 to TRBJ2-1; 8 bases fit TRBD1. J was trimmed by 5 bases and V by 3 bases; bases with no gene match: 6. This CDR3 is 15 amino acids long. CDR1 and CDR2 (germline): LNHDA, SQIVND (reference sequence). The CDR3 sequence is CASSISRDRNNEQFF. The DNA for the CDR3 is TGTGCCAGTAGTATTAGTCGGGACAGGAACAATGAGCAGTTCTTC.

The chain recombines TRBV11-2 with TRBJ2-1; D remains unclear. Near its end, the DNA agrees better with TRBJ2-7, so the J call may be wrong. The germline gives CDR1 SGHAT, CDR2 FQNNGV. This CDR3 is built from 12 residues. The CDR3: CASSPSRNEQYF. The CDR3 DNA sequence: TGTGCCAGCAGCCCTTCGAGGAACGAGCAGTACTTC.

The chain combines TRBV6-1 with TRBJ2-4, with TRBD1 matching over 10 bases. The J call is in doubt because the DNA end fits TRBJ2-7 better. Germline loops: CDR1 MNHNS, CDR2 SASEGT. The CDR3 length is 15 residues. CDR3 amino acids: CASSEPGQGTYEQYF. CDR3 DNA sequence: TGTGCCAGCAGTGAACCGGGACAGGGGACCTACGAGCAGTACTTC.

This clonotype was seen repeatedly, ten times or more. The chain combines TRBV7-2 with TRBJ2-1, with 7 bases matching TRBD2. The CDR3 is 15 residues long. The germline CDR1 and CDR2 sequences are SGHTA and FQGNSA. V lost 2 bases to trimming and J lost 6 bases; unmatched junction nucleotides: 7. CDR3 DNA sequence: TGTGCCAGCAGCTTATACCCTAGCGGAGGCAATGAGCAGTTCTTC. Amino acid sequence: CASSLYPSGGNEQFF. Based on the CDR3 plus reference TRBV7-2 and TRBJ2-1, the full variable domain is GAGVSQSPSNKVTEKGKDVELRCDPISGHTALYWYRQSLGQGLEFLIYFQGNSAPDKSGLPSDRFSAERTGGSVSTLTIQRTQQEDSAVYLCASSLYPSGGNEQFFGPGTRLTVL.

This clonotype was counted ten times or more. V gene TRBV20-1 combines with J gene TRBJ2-7; TRBD1 matches 8 bases. The J call may be in error: the DNA end matches TRBJ2-5 better. Germline values: CDR1 DFQATT, CDR2 SNEGSKA (reference sequence). This CDR3 has 14 residues. The CDR3 DNA follows: TGCAGTGCTAGAGGCGACAGGGGCCAAGAGACCCAGTACTTC. Amino acid sequence: CSARGDRGQETQYF.

A note on this clonotype: Sequence at one end of the junction differs from germline and may be a read error. The rearrangement uses TRBV7-2 and TRBJ2-4; no firm D call. Germline V gene sequence: CDR1 SGHTA, CDR2 FQGNSA. CDR3 length: 15 amino acids. In DNA, the CDR3 is TGTGCCAGCAGCTTAGAGACCGTAGAAAATTCACCCCTCCACTTC. Translated: CASSLETVENSPLHF.

In this sample, this clonotype turned up many times. This rearrangement joins TRBV19 to TRBJ1-2; 9 bases are a match to TRBD1. V lost 5 bases to trimming and J lost 4 bases; unmatched junction nucleotides: 11. Germline CDR1 reads LNHDA; CDR2 reads SQIVND (reference sequence). CDR3 length equals 16 residues. CDR3 loop: CASSRTGTGKIYGYTF. The CDR3 region has the DNA TGTGCCAGTAGTCGAACCGGGACAGGGAAGATCTATGGCTACACCTTC.

As to this clonotype: Sequence at one end of the junction differs from germline and may be a read error. This chain connects TRBV6-1 to TRBJ2-3, with 7 bases aligning to TRBD1. The CDR3 is 13 amino acids. CDR1 and CDR2 from the germline V gene are MNHNS and SASEGT. CDR3 in amino acids: CASSTPGQNTQNF. The CDR3 nucleotides read TGTGCCAGCAGTACTCCGGGACAGAATACGCAGAATTTT.

This chain joins TRBV12-3 or TRBV12-4 and TRBJ2-5; D may be TRBD2 (5 bases). Gene TRBJ2-7 matches the end of the DNA better, so the J call may be wrong. The CDR3 loop spans 16 amino acids. The CDR3 here is CASSSRKSAGIYEQYF. The CDR3 bases are TGTGCCAGCAGTTCCCGTAAGTCTGCGGGCATCTACGAGCAGTACTTC.

This clonotype was seen a few times. This clone may be a read error of a much larger clone one base away. The CDR3 sequence: CASRVTSGGFNEQYF. The CDR3 DNA reads TGTGCCAGTAGGGTGACTAGCGGGGGATTCAATGAGCAGTACTTC. The chain couples TRBV19 to TRBJ2-7, with 12 bases identical to TRBD2. The CDR3 runs to 15 residues. CDR1 LNHDA and CDR2 SQIVND come from the germline V gene (reference sequence). With V trimmed by 6 bases and J by 7 bases, 10 bases remained unmatched.

V is TRBV7-1 and J is TRBJ1-6; D gene ambiguous. TRBV7-1 is labeled an ORF, and its function is uncertain. The length of the CDR3 is 11 residues. V lost 1 base and J lost 8, with 0 bases in between. CDR3 amino acids: CASSSDSPLHF. The CDR3 nucleotides read TGTGCCAGCAGCTCAGATTCACCCCTCCACTTT.

The chain employs TRBV27 and TRBJ2-2; D not certain. The CDR3 consists of 13 residues. Per the germline V gene, CDR1 is MNHEY and CDR2 is SMNVEV (reference sequence). V lost 6 bases to trimming and J lost 0 bases, with 5 bases between them. The CDR3 DNA follows: TGTGCCAGCAGAAGAACGAACACCGGGGAGCTGTTTTTT. Protein: CASRRTNTGELFF.

The chain carries TRBV7-3 and TRBJ2-4; 9 positions agree with TRBD1. Losses at the gene ends were 5 bases for V and 13 bases for J; bases not matched to a gene: 15. The germline CDR1 and CDR2 sequences are SGHTA and FQGTGA. This CDR3 spans 15 amino acids. The CDR3 reads CASSLQGAKRGTQYF. The CDR3, as DNA: TGTGCCAGCAGCCTACAGGGGGCAAAGCGAGGTACGCAGTACTTC.

This chain connects TRBV6-1 to TRBJ2-5, with TRBD2 as a possible D gene (5 bases). The CDR3 contains 16 residues. Per the germline V gene, CDR1 is MNHNS and CDR2 is SASEGT. V was trimmed by 5 bases and J by 11 bases, leaving 27 bases between them. CDR3 nucleotide sequence: TGTGCCAGCAGTTACAGCGGCAGGACCAACCGAAGAGAGCAGTACTTC. Translating it yields CASSYSGRTNRREQYF.

The chain carries TRBV7-4 and TRBJ2-7; TRBD2 agrees at 9 bases. The last part of the DNA fits TRBJ2-5 better; the J call may be wrong. Germline lookup yields CDR1 SGHVT and CDR2 SQSDAQ. The CDR3 has 14 amino acids. The CDR3 coding sequence is TGTGCCAGCAGCTTAGCGCGGGGGGGAGAGACCCAGTACTTC. Amino acid sequence: CASSLARGGETQYF.

The chain is built from TRBV11-2 and TRBJ2-3; D may be TRBD1 or TRBD2 (5 bases each). Near its end, the DNA agrees better with TRBJ2-7, so the J call may be wrong. The CDR3 totals 13 residues. Looked up from germline, CDR1 is SGHAT and CDR2 is FQNNGV. In DNA form, the CDR3 reads TGTGCCAGCAGCTTAGGGGGACCCACCGAGCAGTACTTC. Protein product: CASSLGGPTEQYF.